Listed below are T cell receptor beta chains from one sample, sequenced in a study of post-analysis software for immune sequencing data. TCRdb re-derived calls from the PCR reads in MiXCR, one entry per CDR3 protein. The sample consists of fewer than 700,000 distinct CDR3 sequences, roughly 40% of them appearing once. The sample consisted of blood. These receptors were obtained from a girl between 10 and 17 years old with multiple sclerosis. The CDR3 runs from the conserved cysteine through the conserved F or W. The D gene is left open where the match is weak. The listing skips clone size in some rows; elsewhere it reads once, few, many or a size class.

clone_size: .
d_call: TRBD1
j_call: TRBJ1-2
v_call: TRBV5-6
cdr3_length: 14
cdr3_aa: CASRLSGQGFRYTF
cdr3_nt: TGTGCCAGCAGACTCTCGGGACAGGGGTTTCGCTACACCTTC

clone_size: few
d_call: .
j_call: TRBJ2-4
v_call: TRBV3-1
cdr3_length: 13
cdr3_aa: CASSQGVRDIQYF
cdr3_nt: TGTGCCAGCAGCCAAGGGGTTCGGGACATTCAGTACTTC

clone_size: .
d_call: TRBD2
j_call: TRBJ2-1
v_call: TRBV7-2
cdr3_length: 13
cdr3_aa: CASSGLAGNEQFF
cdr3_nt: TGTGCCAGCAGTGGACTAGCGGGGAATGAGCAGTTCTTC

clone_size: few
d_call: .
j_call: TRBJ2-1
v_call: TRBV28
cdr3_length: 15
cdr3_aa: CASSPGAARVNEQFF
cdr3_nt: TGTGCCAGCAGTCCCGGGGCAGCTCGGGTAAATGAGCAGTTCTTC

clone_size: .
d_call: TRBD1
j_call: TRBJ2-7
v_call: TRBV7-6
cdr3_length: 14
cdr3_aa: CASSLGDRRYEQYF
cdr3_nt: TGTGCCAGCAGCTTAGGGGACAGGCGGTACGAGCAGTACTTC

clone_size: few
d_call: TRBD2
j_call: TRBJ2-3
v_call: TRBV5-1
cdr3_length: 16
cdr3_aa: CASSLPSGTSTDTQYF
cdr3_nt: TGCGCCAGCAGCTTGCCTAGCGGTACTAGCACAGATACGCAGTATTTT

clone_size: .
d_call: .
j_call: TRBJ2-1
v_call: TRBV30
cdr3_length: 13
cdr3_aa: CAWSVRSHNEQFF
cdr3_nt: TGTGCCTGGAGTGTACGGAGTCACAATGAGCAGTTCTTC

clone_size: few
d_call: .
j_call: TRBJ2-7
v_call: TRBV6-5
cdr3_length: 19
cdr3_aa: CASSYGVVFRRDPSYEQYF
cdr3_nt: TGTGCCAGCAGTTACGGTGTTGTTTTTAGACGGGACCCCTCCTACGAGCAGTACTTC

clone_size: few
d_call: .
j_call: TRBJ1-2
v_call: TRBV15
cdr3_length: 16
cdr3_aa: CATSRDRSTRIYGYTF
cdr3_nt: TGTGCCACCAGCAGAGATCGGTCAACCAGGATTTATGGCTACACCTTC

clone_size: .
d_call: .
j_call: TRBJ2-6
v_call: TRBV7-2
cdr3_length: 18
cdr3_aa: CASSLRRRRGAGTNVLTF
cdr3_nt: TGTGCCAGCAGCTTGAGGCGGCGTAGAGGGGCTGGGACCAACGTCCTGACTTTC

clone_size: .
d_call: .
j_call: TRBJ1-5
v_call: TRBV7-9
cdr3_length: 15
cdr3_aa: CASSRDRFGDQPQHF
cdr3_nt: TGTGCCAGCAGCCGAGACAGGTTTGGTGATCAGCCCCAGCATTTT

clone_size: .
d_call: .
j_call: TRBJ2-1
v_call: TRBV10-3
cdr3_length: 17
cdr3_aa: CAISEPVDRRSYNEQFF
cdr3_nt: TGTGCCATCAGTGAGCCTGTAGACAGGAGATCCTACAATGAGCAGTTCTTC

clone_size: .
d_call: .
j_call: TRBJ1-2
v_call: TRBV6-1
cdr3_length: 10
cdr3_aa: CASSERGYTF
cdr3_nt: TGTGCCAGCAGTGAAAGGGGCTACACCTTC

clone_size: many
d_call: TRBD2
j_call: TRBJ2-2
v_call: TRBV4-2
cdr3_length: 15
cdr3_aa: CASSQEDAGAGELFF
cdr3_nt: TGTGCCAGCAGCCAAGAGGACGCGGGGGCCGGGGAGCTGTTTTTT

clone_size: .
d_call: TRBD2
j_call: TRBJ2-3
v_call: TRBV9
cdr3_length: 19
cdr3_aa: CASSVGIRVGLAGTDTQYF
cdr3_nt: TGTGCCAGCAGCGTAGGCATTAGGGTTGGACTAGCGGGAACAGATACGCAGTATTTT

clone_size: few
d_call: .
j_call: TRBJ1-1
v_call: TRBV10-3
cdr3_length: 15
cdr3_aa: CAISERRNENTEAFF
cdr3_nt: TGTGCCATCAGTGAGAGGAGGAATGAGAACACTGAAGCTTTCTTT

clone_size: .
d_call: .
j_call: TRBJ1-5
v_call: TRBV5-1
cdr3_length: 15
cdr3_aa: CASSNRVSSNQTQHF
cdr3_nt: TGCGCCAGCAGCAACAGAGTCTCTAGCAATCAGACCCAGCATTTT

clone_size: few
d_call: TRBD1
j_call: TRBJ1-1
v_call: TRBV29-1
cdr3_length: 13
cdr3_aa: CSADRGEDTEAFF
cdr3_nt: TGCAGCGCCGACAGGGGCGAGGACACTGAAGCTTTCTTT

clone_size: .
d_call: TRBD2
j_call: TRBJ2-3
v_call: TRBV5-1
cdr3_length: 16
cdr3_aa: CATRRLAVSIADTQYF
cdr3_nt: TGCGCCACCCGGAGACTAGCGGTTTCGATTGCAGATACGCAGTATTTT

clone_size: few
d_call: TRBD2
j_call: TRBJ2-1
v_call: TRBV5-6
cdr3_length: 14
cdr3_aa: CASSLASGRDEQFF
cdr3_nt: TGTGCCAGCAGCTTGGCTAGCGGGAGGGATGAGCAGTTCTTC

clone_size: .
d_call: TRBD1
j_call: TRBJ2-7
v_call: TRBV12-3/TRBV12-4
cdr3_length: 15
cdr3_aa: CASSTSGTGFYEQYF
cdr3_nt: TGTGCCAGCAGTACGTCCGGGACAGGGTTCTACGAGCAGTACTTC

clone_size: .
d_call: TRBD2
j_call: TRBJ2-7
v_call: TRBV29-1
cdr3_length: 11
cdr3_aa: CSVELTSEQYF
cdr3_nt: TGCAGCGTTGAATTGACTAGCGAACAGTACTTC

clone_size: .
d_call: TRBD1
j_call: TRBJ2-7
v_call: TRBV24-1
cdr3_length: 15
cdr3_aa: CATSDRDRDNNEQYF
cdr3_nt: TGTGCCACCAGTGATCGGGACAGGGATAACAACGAGCAGTACTTC

clone_size: .
d_call: .
j_call: TRBJ1-1
v_call: TRBV3-1
cdr3_length: 13
cdr3_aa: CASSHKGNTEAFF
cdr3_nt: TGTGCCAGCAGCCATAAGGGGAACACTGAAGCTTTCTTT

clone_size: few
d_call: TRBD1
j_call: TRBJ2-5
v_call: TRBV13
cdr3_length: 16
cdr3_aa: CASSLAQTGGGETQYF
cdr3_nt: TGTGCCAGCAGCTTAGCCCAAACAGGGGGCGGCGAGACCCAGTACTTC

clone_size: .
d_call: TRBD1
j_call: TRBJ2-1
v_call: TRBV5-6
cdr3_length: 16
cdr3_aa: CASSHYRDRGYNEQFF
cdr3_nt: TGTGCCAGCAGCCACTACCGGGACAGGGGCTACAATGAGCAGTTCTTC

clone_size: .
d_call: .
j_call: TRBJ2-5
v_call: TRBV11-2
cdr3_length: 16
cdr3_aa: CASSSGRWTYQETQYF
cdr3_nt: TGTGCCAGCAGCTCGGGACGGTGGACGTACCAAGAGACCCAGTACTTC